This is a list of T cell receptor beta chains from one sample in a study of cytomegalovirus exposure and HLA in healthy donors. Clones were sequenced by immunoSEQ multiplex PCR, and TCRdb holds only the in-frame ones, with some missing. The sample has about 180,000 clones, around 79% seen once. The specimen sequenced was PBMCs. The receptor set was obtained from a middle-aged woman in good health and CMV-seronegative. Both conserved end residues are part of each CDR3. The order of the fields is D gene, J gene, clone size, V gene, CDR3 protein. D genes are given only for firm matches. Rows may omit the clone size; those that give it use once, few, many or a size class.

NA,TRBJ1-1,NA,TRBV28,CASSPVIHTEAFF
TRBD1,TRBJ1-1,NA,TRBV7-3,CACSRDRDTEAFF
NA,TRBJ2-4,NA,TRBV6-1,CASRSRLAKNIQYF
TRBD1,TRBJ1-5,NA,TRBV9,CASSETGDPYQPQHF
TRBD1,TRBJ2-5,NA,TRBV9,CASSGGQKGETQYF
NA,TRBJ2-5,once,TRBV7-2,CASSLLETPQETQYF
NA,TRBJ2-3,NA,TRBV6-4,CASSPGLSTDTQYF
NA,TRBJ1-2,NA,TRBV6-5,CASRTGYGYTF
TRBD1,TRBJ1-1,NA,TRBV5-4,CASSSQTGATEAFF
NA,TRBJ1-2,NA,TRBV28,CASSLFRIGGYGYTF
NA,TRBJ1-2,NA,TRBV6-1,CASRTQGSYGYTF
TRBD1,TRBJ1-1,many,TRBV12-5,CASGLMPGQIMNTEAFF
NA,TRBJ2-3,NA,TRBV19,CASSIEQGGTDTQYF
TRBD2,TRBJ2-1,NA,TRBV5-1,CASSPGLAGGRDEQFF
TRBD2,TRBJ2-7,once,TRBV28,CASYGTSGEQYF
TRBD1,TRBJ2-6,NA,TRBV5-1,CASSGQGAQGANVLTF
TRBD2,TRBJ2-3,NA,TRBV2,CASSEYRAGTLDTQYF
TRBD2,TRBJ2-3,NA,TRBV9,CASSVGGGRASTDTQYF
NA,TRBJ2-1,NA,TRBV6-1,CASSEELPHNEQFF
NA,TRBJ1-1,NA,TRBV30,CAWSNLGVNTEAFF
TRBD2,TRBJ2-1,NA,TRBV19,CASSITTSGRRDEQFF
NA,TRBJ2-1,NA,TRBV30,CAWSQRPGNEQFF
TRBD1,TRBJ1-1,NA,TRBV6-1,CASSEGRDRATEAFF
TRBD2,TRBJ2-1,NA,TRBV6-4,CASSATSGVKGYNEQFF
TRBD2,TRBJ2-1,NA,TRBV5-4,CASSLGGRNEQFF
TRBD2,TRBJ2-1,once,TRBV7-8,CASSAGTSGRTPQFF
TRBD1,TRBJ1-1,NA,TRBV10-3,CAISESGQGWGTEAFF
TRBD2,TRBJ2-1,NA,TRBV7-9,CASASSGKHNEQFF
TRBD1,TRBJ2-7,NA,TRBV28,CASSLYGQGSYEQYF